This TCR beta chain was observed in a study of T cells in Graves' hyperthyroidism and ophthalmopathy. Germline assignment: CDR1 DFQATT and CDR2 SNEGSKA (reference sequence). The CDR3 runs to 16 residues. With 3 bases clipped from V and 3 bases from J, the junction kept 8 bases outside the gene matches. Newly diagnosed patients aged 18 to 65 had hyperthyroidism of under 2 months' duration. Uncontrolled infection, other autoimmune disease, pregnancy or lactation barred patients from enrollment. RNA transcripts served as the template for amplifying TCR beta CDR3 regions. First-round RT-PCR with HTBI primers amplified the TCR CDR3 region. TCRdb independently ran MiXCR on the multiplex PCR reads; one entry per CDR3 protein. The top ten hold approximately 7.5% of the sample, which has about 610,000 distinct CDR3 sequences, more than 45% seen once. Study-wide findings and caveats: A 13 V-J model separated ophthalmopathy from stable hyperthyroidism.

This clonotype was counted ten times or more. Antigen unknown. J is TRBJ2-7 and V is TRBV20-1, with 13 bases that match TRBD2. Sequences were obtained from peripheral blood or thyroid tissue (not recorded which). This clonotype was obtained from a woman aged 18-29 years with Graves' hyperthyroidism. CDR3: CSARKGTSGNVYEQYF. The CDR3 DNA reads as TGCAGTGCTAGGAAGGGGACTAGCGGGAACGTCTACGAGCAGTACTTC.